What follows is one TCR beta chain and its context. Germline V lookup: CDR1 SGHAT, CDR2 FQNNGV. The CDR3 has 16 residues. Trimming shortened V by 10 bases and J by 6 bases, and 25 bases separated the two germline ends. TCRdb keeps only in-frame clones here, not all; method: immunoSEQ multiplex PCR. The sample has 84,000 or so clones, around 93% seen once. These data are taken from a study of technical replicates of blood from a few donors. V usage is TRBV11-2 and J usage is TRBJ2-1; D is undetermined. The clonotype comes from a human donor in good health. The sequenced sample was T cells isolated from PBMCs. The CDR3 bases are TGTGCCACCGGCGTATTCGGAGCCTCTGTTGCCAATGAGCAGTTCTTC. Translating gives CATGVFGASVANEQFF. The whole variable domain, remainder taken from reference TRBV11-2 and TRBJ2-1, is EAGVAQSPRYKIIEKRQSVAFWCNPISGHATLYWYQQILGQGPKLLIQFQNNGVVDDSQLPKDRFSAERLKGVDSTLKIQPAKLEDSAVYLCATGVFGASVANEQFFGPGTRLTVL.